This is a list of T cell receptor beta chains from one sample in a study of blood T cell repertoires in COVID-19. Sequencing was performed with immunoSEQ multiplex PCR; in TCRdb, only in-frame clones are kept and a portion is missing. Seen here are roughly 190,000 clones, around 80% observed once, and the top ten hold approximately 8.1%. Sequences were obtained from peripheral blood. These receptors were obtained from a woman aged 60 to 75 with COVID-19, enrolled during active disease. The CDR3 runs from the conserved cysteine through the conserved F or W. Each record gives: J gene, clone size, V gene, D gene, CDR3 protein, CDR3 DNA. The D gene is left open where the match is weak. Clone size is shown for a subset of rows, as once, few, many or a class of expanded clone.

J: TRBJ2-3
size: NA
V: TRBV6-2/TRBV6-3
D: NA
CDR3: CASSPAARGTQYF
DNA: TGTGCCAGCAGTCCGGCCGCCCGGGGTACGCAGTATTTT

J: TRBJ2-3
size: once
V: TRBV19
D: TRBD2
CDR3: CATSGGALRTDTQYF
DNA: TGTGCCACCTCCGGGGGGGCTCTTCGCACAGATACGCAGTATTTT

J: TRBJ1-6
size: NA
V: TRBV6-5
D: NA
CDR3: CASSYSSLLDNSPLHF
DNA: TGTGCCAGCAGTTACTCGTCCCTTCTAGATAATTCACCCCTCCACTTT

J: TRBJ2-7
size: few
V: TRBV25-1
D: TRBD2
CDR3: CASSDGLALYEQYF
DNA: TGTGCCAGCAGTGATGGACTAGCCCTCTACGAGCAGTACTTC

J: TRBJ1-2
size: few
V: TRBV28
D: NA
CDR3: CASSYPQISTYGYTF
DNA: TGTGCCAGCAGTTACCCACAGATATCAACCTATGGCTACACCTTC

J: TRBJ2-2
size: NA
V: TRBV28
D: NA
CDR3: CASSLWGRNTGELFF
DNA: TGTGCCAGCAGTTTATGGGGCAGGAACACCGGGGAGCTGTTTTTT

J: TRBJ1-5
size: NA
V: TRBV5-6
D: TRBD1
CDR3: CASSMGQLNQPQHF
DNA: TGTGCCAGCAGCATGGGACAGCTCAATCAGCCCCAGCATTTT

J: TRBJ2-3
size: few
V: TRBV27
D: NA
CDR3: CASSLSYGTDTQYF
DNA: TGTGCCAGCAGTTTGTCCTACGGCACAGATACGCAGTATTTT

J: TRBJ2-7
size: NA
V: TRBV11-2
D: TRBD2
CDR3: CASSSTRLAGEQYF
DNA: TGTGCCAGCAGCTCCACTCGACTAGCTGGAGAGCAGTACTTC

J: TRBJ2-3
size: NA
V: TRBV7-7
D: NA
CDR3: CASSLAPGLGTDTQYF
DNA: TGTGCTAGCAGCTTAGCCCCAGGGTTGGGGACAGATACGCAGTATTTT

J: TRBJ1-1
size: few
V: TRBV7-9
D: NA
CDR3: CASSAGGGATEAFF
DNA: TGTGCCAGCAGCGCGGGAGGAGGGGCCACTGAAGCTTTCTTT

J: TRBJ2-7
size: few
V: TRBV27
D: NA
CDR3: CASSPFFGGGTSGRSEYF
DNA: NA

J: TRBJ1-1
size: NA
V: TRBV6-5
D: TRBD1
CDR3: CASSLGQMNTEAFF
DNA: TGTGCCAGCAGCCTGGGACAGATGAACACTGAAGCTTTCTTT

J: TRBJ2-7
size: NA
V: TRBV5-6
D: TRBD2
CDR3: CASSPSLAGGLYEQYF
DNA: TGTGCCAGCAGCCCTTCCCTAGCGGGAGGCCTCTACGAGCAGTACTTC

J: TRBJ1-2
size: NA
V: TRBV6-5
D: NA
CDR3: CASKNAGGAYGYTF
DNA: TGTGCCAGCAAAAACGCGGGGGGCGCGTATGGCTACACCTTC

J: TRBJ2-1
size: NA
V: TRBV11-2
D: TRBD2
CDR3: CASSLSGRFDEQFF
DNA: TGTGCCAGCAGCCTGTCCGGGAGGTTCGATGAGCAGTTCTTC

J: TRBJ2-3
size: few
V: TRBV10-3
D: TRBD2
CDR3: CATIAGGRTDTQYF
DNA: TGTGCCACAATAGCGGGGGGGCGGACAGATACGCAGTATTTT

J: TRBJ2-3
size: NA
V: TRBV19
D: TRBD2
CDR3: CASSIPGSGVLSTDTQYF
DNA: TGTGCCAGTAGTATCCCTGGGAGCGGGGTGCTAAGCACAGATACGCAGTATTTT

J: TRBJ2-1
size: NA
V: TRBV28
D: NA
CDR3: CASSLGSYNEQFF
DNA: TGTGCCAGCAGTTTAGGCAGTTACAATGAACAGTTCTTC

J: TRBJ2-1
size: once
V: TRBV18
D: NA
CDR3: CASSPRTGKNNEQFF
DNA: TGTGCCAGCTCACCAAGGACGGGAAAGAACAATGAGCAGTTCTTC

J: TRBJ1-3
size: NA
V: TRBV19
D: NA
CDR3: CASSIPGSGNTIYF
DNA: TGTGCCAGTAGTATACCAGGCTCTGGAAACACCATATATTTT

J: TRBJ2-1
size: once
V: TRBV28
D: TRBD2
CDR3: CASSTHNIGREGYYNEQFF
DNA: TGTGCCAGCAGTACCCACAATATTGGGCGGGAGGGTTACTACAATGAGCAGTTCTTC

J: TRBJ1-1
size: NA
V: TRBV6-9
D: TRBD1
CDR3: CASTRRRTGTVNTEAFF
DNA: TGTGCCAGCACCCGAAGGAGGACAGGGACTGTGAACACTGAAGCTTTCTTT

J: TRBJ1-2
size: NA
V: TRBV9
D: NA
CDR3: CASSVEGVTSYTF
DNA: TGTGCCAGCAGCGTAGAAGGGGTTACGAGCTACACCTTC

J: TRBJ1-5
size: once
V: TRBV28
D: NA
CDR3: CASSFGGGWSNQPQHF
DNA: TGTGCCAGCAGTTTTGGTGGGGGCTGGAGCAATCAGCCCCAGCATTTT

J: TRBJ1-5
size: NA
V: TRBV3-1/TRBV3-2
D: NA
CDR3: CASSQDPRQPQHF
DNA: TGTGCCAGCAGCCAAGACCCTCGTCAGCCCCAGCATTTT

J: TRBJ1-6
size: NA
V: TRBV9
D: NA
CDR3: CASNRGVANSPLHF
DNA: TGTGCCAGCAACCGGGGGGTAGCCAATTCACCCCTCCACTTT

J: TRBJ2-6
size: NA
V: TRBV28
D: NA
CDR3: CASSSLGGGGSGANVLTF
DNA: TGTGCCAGCAGTTCCCTCGGGGGAGGAGGCTCTGGGGCCAACGTCCTGACTTTC

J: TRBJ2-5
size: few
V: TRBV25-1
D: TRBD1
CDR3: CASSYRGTTETQYF
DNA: TGTGCCAGCAGTTACAGGGGAACTACAGAGACCCAGTACTTC

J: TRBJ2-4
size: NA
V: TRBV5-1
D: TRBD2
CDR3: CASSPGLVATKNIQYF
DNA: TGCGCCAGCAGTCCGGGACTAGTCGCAACCAAAAACATTCAGTACTTC

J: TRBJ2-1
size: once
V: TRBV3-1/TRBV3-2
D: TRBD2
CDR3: CASSQVLVGGKYNEQFF
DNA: TGTGCCAGCAGCCAAGTATTGGTGGGAGGGAAATACAATGAGCAGTTCTTC

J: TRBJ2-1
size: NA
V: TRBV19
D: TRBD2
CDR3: CASSTGTSGGYEQFF
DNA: TGTGCCAGTAGTACCGGGACTAGCGGGGGGTATGAGCAGTTCTTC

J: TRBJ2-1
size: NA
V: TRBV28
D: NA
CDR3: CASNPSIPDNEQFF
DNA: TGTGCCAGCAACCCTAGTATCCCCGACAATGAGCAGTTCTTC

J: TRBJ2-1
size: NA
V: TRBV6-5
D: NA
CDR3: CASSYDSKQFF
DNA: TGTGCCAGCAGTTACGACAGTAAGCAGTTCTTC

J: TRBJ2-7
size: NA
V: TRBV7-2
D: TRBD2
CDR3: CASSPPGGSEQYF
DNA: TGTGCCAGCAGCCCCCCGGGCGGGAGCGAGCAGTACTTC

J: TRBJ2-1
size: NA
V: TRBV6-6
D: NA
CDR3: CASSYSTGSSTGEQFF
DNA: TGTGCCAGCAGTTACTCGACCGGGAGTTCCACAGGTGAGCAGTTCTTC

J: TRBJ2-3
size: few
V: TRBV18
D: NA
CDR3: CASSLQYTTDTQYF
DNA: TGTGCCAGCTCATTACAGTACACCACAGATACGCAGTATTTT

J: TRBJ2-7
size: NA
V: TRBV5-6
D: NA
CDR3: CASSFRGLGSYEQYF
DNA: TGTGCCAGCAGCTTCAGGGGTCTAGGCTCCTACGAGCAGTACTTC

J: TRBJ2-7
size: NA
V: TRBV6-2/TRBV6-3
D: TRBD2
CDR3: CASSYRSIGQGGSYEQYF
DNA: TGTGCCAGCAGTTACAGGTCTATAGGCCAGGGAGGGTCCTACGAGCAGTACTTC

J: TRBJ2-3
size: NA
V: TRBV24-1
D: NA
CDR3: CATSDLVRGSTDTQYF
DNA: TGTGCCACCAGTGATTTGGTCAGGGGCTCCACAGATACGCAGTATTTT

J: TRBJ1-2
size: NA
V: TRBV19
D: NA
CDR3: CASSIRSSNYGYTF
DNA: TGTGCCAGTAGTATACGGAGCAGTAACTATGGCTACACCTTC

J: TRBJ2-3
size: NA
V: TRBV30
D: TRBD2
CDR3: CAWSNKSGRGDTQYF
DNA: TGTGCCTGGAGCAACAAGAGCGGGAGAGGTGATACGCAGTATTTT

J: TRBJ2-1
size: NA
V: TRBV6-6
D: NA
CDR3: CASKQGGERGEQFF
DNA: TGTGCCAGCAAACAGGGGGGGGAAAGGGGTGAGCAGTTCTTC

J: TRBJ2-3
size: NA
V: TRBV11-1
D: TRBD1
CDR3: CASSSVGQGPDTQYF
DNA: TGTGCCAGCAGCTCCGTGGGACAGGGCCCGGATACGCAGTATTTT

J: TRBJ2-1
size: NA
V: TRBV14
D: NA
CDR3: CASSQGSAYNEQFF
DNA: TGTGCCAGCAGCCAAGGATCAGCCTACAATGAGCAGTTCTTC

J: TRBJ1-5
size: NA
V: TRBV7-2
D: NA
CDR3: CASSLAGNRVTQPQHF
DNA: TGTGCCAGCAGCTTAGCCGGGAACAGGGTTACTCAGCCCCAGCATTTT

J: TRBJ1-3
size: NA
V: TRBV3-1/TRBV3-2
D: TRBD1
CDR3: CASSDGDRGSGNTIYF
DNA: TGTGCCAGCAGCGATGGGGACAGGGGCTCTGGAAACACCATATATTTT

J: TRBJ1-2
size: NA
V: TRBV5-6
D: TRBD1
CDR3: CASSSTGHTNFNYGYTF
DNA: TGTGCCAGCAGCTCGACAGGGCATACTAACTTTAACTATGGCTACACCTTC

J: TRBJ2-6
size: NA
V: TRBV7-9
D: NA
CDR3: CASSLVLGQSPSGANVLTF
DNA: TGTGCCAGCAGCTTAGTTCTCGGACAGTCTCCCTCTGGGGCCAACGTCCTGACTTTC

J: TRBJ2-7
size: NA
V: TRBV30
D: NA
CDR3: CAWIGPLGGEQYF
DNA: TGTGCCTGGATCGGGCCCCTCGGAGGCGAGCAGTACTTC

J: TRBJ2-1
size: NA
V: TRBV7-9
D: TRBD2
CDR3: CASSFWRELKDEQFF
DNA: TGTGCCAGCAGCTTTTGGCGGGAGTTGAAGGATGAGCAGTTCTTC

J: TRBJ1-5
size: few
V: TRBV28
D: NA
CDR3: CASIKGGNNQPQHF
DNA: TGTGCCAGCATCAAGGGGGGGAACAATCAGCCCCAGCATTTT

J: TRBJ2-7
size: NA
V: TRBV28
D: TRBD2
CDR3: CASSLKRERSYEQYF
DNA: TGTGCCAGCAGTTTAAAGCGGGAGCGATCCTACGAGCAGTACTTC